This T cell receptor beta chain was captured in a study of T cell responses to AZD1222 COVID-19 vaccine. The CDR3 loop spans 16 amino acids. This clone was seen only once. Data came from immunoSEQ multiplex PCR; TCRdb stores just in-frame clones and leaves some out. Of about 64,000 clones listed, 90% to 95% are singletons. The receptor was isolated from an adult who received the MenACWY meningococcal vaccine as a control. The rearrangement links TRBV21-1 to TRBJ2-1; TRBD1 is the table's D call and was not checked against the DNA. TRBV21-1 is an annotated pseudogene. The sequences come from peripheral blood, collected 28 days after the second dose of the MenACWY control vaccine. Here the CDR3 reads CASSKETTVGYNEQFF. The CDR3 bases are TGTGCCAGCAGCAAAGAAACGACAGTTGGCTACAATGAGCAGTTCTTC.